These T cell receptor beta chains were read from a single sample in a study of siplizumab effects on memory and regulatory T cells. The data were produced by immunoSEQ multiplex PCR, yet TCRdb's version contains in-frame clones alone and is incomplete. Counted here are roughly 60,000 clones, more than 80% occurring once; the ten biggest clones make up about 40%. Sequencing input: CD8+ T cells sorted from blood. Receptor source: a human donor in good health. CDR3s include the opening cysteine and the closing phenylalanine or tryptophan. A D gene is named only where the DNA matches it firmly. The listing skips clone size in some rows; elsewhere it reads once, few, many or a size class.

V	J	D	size	CDR3	DNA
TRBV7-9	TRBJ2-3	TRBD2	.	CASSHPLSGSRTDTQYF	TGTGCCAGCAGCCACCCTCTGAGCGGGAGTAGGACAGATACGCAGTATTTT
TRBV29-1	TRBJ2-3	.	.	CSVAEGDTQYF	TGCAGCGTTGCTGAAGGAGATACGCAGTATTTT
TRBV4-1	TRBJ1-5	TRBD1	once	CASSQYPDRSNQPQHF	TGCGCCAGCAGCCAATACCCGGACAGGAGCAATCAGCCCCAGCATTTT
TRBV27	TRBJ2-3	TRBD2	.	CASSSELAGITDTQYF	TGTGCCAGCAGTTCGGAACTAGCGGGAATCACAGATACGCAGTATTTT
TRBV4-1	TRBJ2-7	.	.	CASSPRDEAYEQYF	TGCGCCAGCAGCCCTAGGGACGAAGCCTACGAGCAGTACTTC
TRBV7-9	TRBJ2-5	TRBD1	.	CASSLRTGGDRETQYF	TGTGCCAGCAGCTTACGGACAGGGGGGGACCGGGAGACCCAGTACTTC
TRBV9	TRBJ2-1	.	.	CASSAPWAAEQFF	TGTGCCAGCAGCGCTCCCTGGGCGGCTGAGCAGTTCTTC
TRBV25-1	TRBJ2-7	.	.	CASSGTGSSYEQYF	TGTGCCAGCAGTGGAACAGGGTCCTCCTACGAGCAGTACTTC
TRBV27	TRBJ1-4	TRBD1	.	CASSRVFRDRGVTNEKLFF	TGTGCCAGCAGCCGAGTCTTCCGGGACAGGGGTGTAACTAATGAAAAACTGTTTTTT
TRBV14	TRBJ2-2	.	.	CASSPTGHSSRGGELFF	TGTGCCAGCAGTCCCACGGGCCACTCGAGTAGAGGCGGGGAGCTGTTTTTT
TRBV27	TRBJ1-1	TRBD1	.	CASSSRGRGVNTEAFF	TGTGCCAGCAGTTCTAGGGGGCGAGGTGTGAACACTGAAGCTTTCTTT
TRBV10-3	TRBJ1-2	TRBD1	.	CAILTGTGDGYTF	TGTGCCATCCTTACCGGGACAGGGGATGGCTACACCTTC
TRBV5-6	TRBJ2-7	.	.	CASSLATYEQYF	TGTGCCAGCAGCTTGGCTACCTACGAGCAGTACTTC
TRBV10-3	TRBJ2-7	.	.	CAISDSDNTLSYEQYF	TGTGCCATCAGTGATTCGGACAACACGTTATCCTACGAGCAGTACTTC
TRBV6-5	TRBJ1-1	TRBD1	.	CASSYSTDRGETEAFF	TGTGCCAGCAGTTACTCGACAGACAGGGGTGAAACTGAAGCTTTCTTT
TRBV6-5	TRBJ2-7	.	.	CASIADSYEQYF	TGTGCCAGCATCGCGGACTCCTACGAGCAGTACTTC
TRBV5-4	TRBJ1-2	.	.	CASSFESNYGYTF	TGTGCCAGCAGCTTCGAGAGCAACTATGGCTACACCTTC
TRBV10-1	TRBJ2-7	.	.	CASSESGSEQYF	TGCGCCAGCAGTGAGTCCGGATCCGAGCAGTACTTC
TRBV2	TRBJ2-3	.	.	CASTDISANRDTQYF	TGTGCCAGCACTGACATATCCGCCAATCGGGATACGCAGTATTTT
TRBV15	TRBJ2-3	.	.	CATSRVATGTDTQYF	TGTGCCACCAGCAGAGTCGCCACTGGCACAGATACGCAGTATTTT
TRBV28	TRBJ1-2	TRBD1	once	CASSLRTGWSYGYTF	TGTGCCAGCAGTTTACGGACAGGTTGGAGCTATGGCTACACCTTC
TRBV21-1	TRBJ2-5	.	.	CASSAFTSGQETQYF	TGTGCCAGCAGCGCATTCACTAGCGGCCAAGAGACCCAGTACTTC
TRBV7-9	TRBJ2-7	TRBD1	once	CASSPMDRSSYEQYF	TGTGCCAGCAGCCCTATGGACAGGAGCTCCTACGAGCAGTACTTC
TRBV9	TRBJ1-3	.	.	CASSPVGGARGNTIYF	TGTGCCAGCAGCCCGGTTGGGGGGGCCCGCGGAAACACCATATATTTT
TRBV10-2	TRBJ1-4	TRBD1	.	CASTPGTGQEKLFF	TGCGCCAGCACCCCCGGGACAGGGCAGGAAAAACTGTTTTTT
TRBV11-2	TRBJ2-7	TRBD2	.	CASSLTPGLAGSSYEQYF	TGTGCCAGCAGCCTCACACCGGGACTAGCGGGGAGCTCCTACGAGCAGTACTTC
TRBV27	TRBJ2-7	TRBD2	.	CASSAGLAGSPEQYF	TGTGCCAGCAGTGCGGGACTAGCGGGAAGTCCCGAGCAGTACTTC
TRBV7-2	TRBJ2-7	.	.	CASSGNPSYEQYF	TGTGCCAGCTCGGGAAACCCCTCCTACGAGCAGTACTTC
TRBV9	TRBJ1-3	.	.	CASSVVGGNTIYF	TGTGCCAGCAGCGTAGTAGGCGGAAACACCATATATTTT
TRBV9	TRBJ2-7	.	.	CASSAGLSYEQYF	TGTGCCAGCAGCGCGGGACTCTCCTACGAGCAGTACTTC
TRBV28	TRBJ1-2	.	.	CASSPSVVEGYTF	TGTGCCAGCAGTCCTAGCGTTGTGGAGGGCTACACCTTC
TRBV5-8	TRBJ2-2	TRBD2	.	CASSLVAGRTGELFF	TGTGCCAGCAGCTTGGTAGCGGGTCGTACCGGGGAGCTGTTTTTT
TRBV6-1	TRBJ2-6	.	.	CASSNGIERVLTF	TGTGCCAGCAGTAACGGGATTGAGCGCGTCCTGACTTTC
TRBV7-9	TRBJ2-3	TRBD2	.	CASTRLAGVPDTQYF	TGTGCCAGCACCCGGTTAGCGGGAGTTCCAGATACGCAGTATTTT
TRBV9	TRBJ2-1	TRBD2	.	CASSASGSPNNEQFF	TGTGCCAGCAGCGCTAGCGGGAGTCCCAACAATGAGCAGTTCTTC
TRBV7-2	TRBJ2-5	.	.	CASSQNSEETQYF	TGTGCCAGCAGCCAGAATTCAGAAGAGACCCAGTACTTC
TRBV5-1	TRBJ2-1	TRBD2	.	CASSSTSGSSYNEQFF	TGCGCCAGCAGCTCCACTAGCGGGAGCTCCTACAATGAGCAGTTCTTC
TRBV9	TRBJ1-1	.	.	CASSLRTVNTEAFF	TGTGCCAGCAGTTTACGGACAGTGAACACTGAAGCTTTCTTT
TRBV4-1	TRBJ2-7	.	.	CASSQGNLYEQYF	TGCGCCAGCAGCCAAGGAAACCTCTACGAGCAGTACTTC
TRBV2	TRBJ2-3	.	.	CASSAGEGVSTDTQYF	TGTGCCAGCAGCGCGGGAGAGGGGGTTAGCACAGATACGCAGTATTTT
TRBV19	TRBJ2-3	.	.	CASLGGPDTQYF	TGTGCCAGTCTGGGGGGGCCAGATACGCAGTATTTT
TRBV7-2	TRBJ2-7	.	.	CASSFQLYEQYF	TGTGCCAGCAGCTTCCAGCTCTACGAGCAGTACTTC
TRBV9	TRBJ2-3	TRBD2	once	CASSVGGPGLAGVDTQYF	TGTGCCAGCAGCGTAGGAGGACCGGGACTAGCGGGAGTAGATACGCAGTATTTT
TRBV5-1	TRBJ2-3	.	.	CASSPRADTQYF	TGCGCCAGCAGCCCCCGCGCAGATACGCAGTATTTT
TRBV7-9	TRBJ1-5	.	.	CASSSLGQPQHF	TGTGCCAGCAGTTCTCTCGGTCAGCCCCAGCATTTT
TRBV10-3	TRBJ2-7	.	medium-sized	CATTDLTYEQYF	TGTGCCACCACAGATTTGACCTACGAGCAGTACTTC